The 28 T cell receptor beta chains in this list originate from one sample, sequenced in a study of T cell changes during pregnancy in multiple sclerosis. This table comes from immunoSEQ multiplex PCR, and its TCRdb copy is limited to in-frame clones, with some not included. Of 60,000 to 90,000 clones listed, about 91% are singletons. Sequencing was performed on peripheral blood, taken before pregnancy. The receptor set was obtained from a female donor with multiple sclerosis, enrolled in a pregnancy study.

The chain recombines TRBV11-2 with TRBJ2-2, with a possible D match to TRBD1 (6 bases). The V gene's germline CDR1 is SGHAT and CDR2 FQNNGV. Trimming stripped 4 bases from V and 3 bases from J, with 12 bases between. The length of the CDR3 is 15 residues. In nucleotides, the CDR3 is TGTGCCAGCAGCTGGACGACAGGAGACACCGGGGAGCTGTTTTTT. It is translated as CASSWTTGDTGELFF.

V and J are TRBV9 and TRBJ2-2; weak D call: TRBD2 (5 bases). This CDR3 has 12 amino acids. In germline, CDR1 is SGDLS, CDR2 YYNGEE. V was pared by 3 bases and J by 6 bases, with 6 bases between. CDR3 nucleotide sequence: TGTGCCAGCAGCGGGGGAGCCGGGGAGCTGTTTTTT. This sequence encodes CASSGGAGELFF.

This clone was counted only a few times. V gene TRBV14 combines with J gene TRBJ1-1, with D possibly matching TRBD1 (6 bases). Looked up from germline, CDR1 is SGHDN and CDR2 is FVKESK. The V end was cut by 4 bases, the J end by 0 bases, with 6 bases between. This CDR3 spans 13 amino acids. The DNA for the CDR3 is TGTGCCAGCAGCCGGACAGTGAACACTGAAGCTTTCTTT. Translating gives CASSRTVNTEAFF.

The CDR3 DNA reads as TGTGCCAGCAGCCCGGGACAGTACCAAGAGACCCAGTACTTC. It encodes CASSPGQYQETQYF. V and J are TRBV2 and TRBJ2-5; 7 bases map to TRBD1. Trimming removed 6 bases from V and 0 bases from J; junction bases left unmatched: 4. CDR3 size: 14 residues. Per germline, CDR1 SNHLY and CDR2 FYNNEI.

This sequence joins TRBV5-5 and TRBJ2-3; no firm D call. CDR3 length: 14 amino acids. V lost 2 bases, J lost 1 base, and 8 bases lay in between. Germline V lookup: CDR1 SGHKS, CDR2 YYEKEE (reference sequence). CDR3 sequence reads: CASSFYSGTDTQYF. Here the CDR3 DNA reads TGTGCCAGCAGCTTTTATTCAGGCACAGATACGCAGTATTTT.

The chain carries TRBV5-1 and TRBJ2-4, with D tentatively TRBD2 (5 bases). Germline CDR1 reads SGHRS; CDR2 reads YFSETQ. The V and J ends lost 4 bases and 5 bases respectively, with 19 bases between them. The CDR3 has 16 amino acids. CDR3 amino acids: CASSVGFLAEQNIQYF. The DNA of the CDR3 is TGCGCCAGCAGCGTAGGTTTTCTAGCTGAACAAAACATTCAGTACTTC. Complete variable domain (other parts from reference TRBV5-1 and TRBJ2-4): KAGVTQTPRYLIKTRGQQVTLSCSPISGHRSVSWYQQTPGQGLQFLFEYFSETQRNKGNFPGRFSGRQFSNSRSEMNVSTLELGDSALYLCASSVGFLAEQNIQYFGAGTRLSVL.

V is TRBV5-8 and J is TRBJ2-7, with 8 bases identical to TRBD1. The CDR3 runs 16 residues. Trimming took 1 base from V and 3 from J; bases not matched to a gene: 9. Per germline, CDR1 SGHTS and CDR2 YDEGEE. Here the CDR3 reads CASSLPWAGGNYEQYF. In DNA form, the CDR3 reads TGTGCCAGCAGCTTGCCTTGGGCAGGGGGCAACTACGAGCAGTACTTC.

This clone occurred once. J is TRBJ2-1 and V is TRBV5-1; perhaps TRBD1 as D (6 bases). The CDR3 extends over 13 amino acids. From germline, CDR1 is SGHRS and CDR2 YFSETQ. V lost 2 bases to trimming and J lost 3 bases, with 6 bases between them. The CDR3 DNA sequence: TGCGCCAGCAGCTTACAGGGCTACAATGAGCAGTTCTTC. Amino acids: CASSLQGYNEQFF.

The table lists this clone with a count of one. The rearrangement uses TRBV4-1 and TRBJ1-4; a possible D gene is TRBD1 (6 bases). The CDR3 runs 14 residues. The germline gives CDR1 MGHRA, CDR2 YSYEKL. Trimming took off 4 bases at V and 7 bases at J, with 13 bases between the two ends. CDR3 in amino acids: CASSPSGHREKLFF. The CDR3 region has the DNA TGCGCCAGCAGCCCTTCGGGACATCGTGAAAAACTGTTTTTT.

This clone was seen only once. This chain joins TRBV7-3 and TRBJ1-2; 8 bases fit TRBD1. Per germline, CDR1 SGHTA and CDR2 FQGTGA. This CDR3 region has 15 residues. J gave up 8 bases and V 2 bases, and 10 bases lay outside the gene matches. This CDR3 is CASSLVGGQGGGYTF. CDR3 bases: TGTGCCAGCAGCTTAGTGGGAGGACAGGGAGGAGGCTACACCTTC. The full variable domain, rest sourced from reference TRBV7-3 and TRBJ1-2, is GAGVSQTPSNKVTEKGKYVELRCDPISGHTALYWYRQSLGQGPEFLIYFQGTGAADDSGLPNDRFFAVRPEGSVSTLKIQRTERGDSAVYLCASSLVGGQGGGYTFGSGTRLTVV.

This rearrangement joins TRBV5-1 to TRBJ2-3; 10 bases match TRBD1. Germline CDR1 and CDR2: SGHRS and YFSETQ. J was trimmed by 4 bases and V by 3 bases; bases with no gene match: 2. The CDR3 loop spans 14 amino acids. The CDR3 sequence: CASSSTGGSDTQYF. CDR3 DNA: TGCGCCAGCAGCTCGACAGGGGGCTCAGATACGCAGTATTTT.

CDR3: CASSLPGTGGEGTQYF. Here the CDR3 DNA reads TGTGCCAGCAGCTTGCCGGGGACAGGGGGCGAGGGGACGCAGTATTTT. This chain connects TRBV5-4 to TRBJ2-3; 12 nucleotides line up with TRBD1. Germline loops: CDR1 SGHNT, CDR2 YYREEE (reference sequence). This CDR3 comprises 16 residues. Losses at the gene ends were 1 base for V and 9 bases for J; bases not matched to a gene: 9.

CDR3: CASSIGSVQLTKNIQYF. The CDR3 DNA reads TGTGCCAGTAGTATCGGCAGCGTACAACTGACCAAAAACATTCAGTACTTC. This rearrangement joins TRBV19 to TRBJ2-4; D unclear. Trimming stripped 3 bases from V and 2 bases from J, with 17 bases between. From germline, CDR1 is LNHDA and CDR2 SQIVND (reference sequence). This CDR3 is 17 amino acids long.

The chain has TRBV6-1 and TRBJ2-2; weak D call: TRBD2 (5 bases). CDR3 size: 12 residues. Trimming removed 10 bases at V and 0 bases at J, with 6 bases between. Germline loops: CDR1 MNHNS, CDR2 SASEGT. CDR3 in amino acids: CANGANTGELFF. The CDR3 DNA follows: TGTGCCAACGGGGCGAACACCGGGGAGCTGTTTTTT.

Concerning this clone: A junction boundary mismatches the germline segment, possibly from a read error. The rearrangement joins TRBV20-1 to TRBJ2-7, with 8 bases lining up with TRBD1. Germline assignment: CDR1 DFQATT and CDR2 SNEGSKA (reference sequence). This CDR3 spans 11 amino acids. The CDR3 reads CSARNFPGQVF. In DNA, the CDR3 is TGCAGTGCTAGAAACTTTCCGGGACAGGTTTTC.

This sequence joins TRBV6-5 and TRBJ1-5; D is unresolved. The CDR3 runs 15 residues. CDR1 is MNHEY and CDR2 is SVGAGI in the germline V gene. Trimming shortened V by 5 bases and J by 0 bases, and 11 bases separated the two germline ends. Here the CDR3 reads CASSTSGYSNQPQHF. The CDR3 DNA sequence: TGTGCCAGCAGTACCTCCGGGTATAGCAATCAGCCCCAGCATTTT.

The V gene is TRBV4-3, the J gene TRBJ2-5; 15 bases agree with TRBD2. CDR3 length: 17 residues. The germline V gene encodes CDR1 LGHNA and CDR2 YSLEER. V shed 4 bases, J shed 5 bases, and the junction held 8 bases outside the gene matches. This CDR3 reads CASSRTGLAGGLETQYF. The CDR3 coding sequence is TGCGCCAGCAGCCGAACTGGACTAGCGGGGGGGCTGGAGACCCAGTACTTC.

This chain joins TRBV10-3 and TRBJ2-7; perhaps TRBD1 as D (6 bases). Germline CDR1 reads ENHRY; CDR2 reads SYGVKD. The CDR3 runs to 13 residues. Trimming removed 4 bases at V and 3 bases at J, with 10 bases between. CDR3: CAISVVGGYEQYF. CDR3 nucleotides: TGTGCCATCAGTGTCGTAGGGGGCTACGAGCAGTACTTC.

This clone was recorded only once. V is TRBV4-1 and J is TRBJ2-3; TRBD2 matches 10 bases. After removal of 1 base from V and 4 bases from J, the junction contained 5 bases not matched to a gene. The CDR3 sequence is 16 residues long. Germline CDR1 is MGHRA and CDR2 is YSYEKL. CDR3 in amino acids: CASSQVAGGGPDTQYF. The DNA for the CDR3 is TGCGCCAGCAGCCAAGTAGCGGGGGGTGGGCCAGATACGCAGTATTTT.

The V and J genes are TRBV5-1 and TRBJ2-7; 8 bases fit TRBD2. Looked up from germline, CDR1 is SGHRS and CDR2 is YFSETQ. CDR3 size: 15 residues. The J segment lost 3 bases and the V segment lost 0 bases, leaving 5 bases of the junction unmatched. Here the CDR3 reads CASSLAGSGDYEQYF. For the CDR3, the DNA is TGCGCCAGCAGCTTGGCAGGTAGCGGGGACTACGAGCAGTACTTC. Full variable domain (missing parts from reference TRBV5-1 and TRBJ2-7): KAGVTQTPRYLIKTRGQQVTLSCSPISGHRSVSWYQQTPGQGLQFLFEYFSETQRNKGNFPGRFSGRQFSNSRSEMNVSTLELGDSALYLCASSLAGSGDYEQYFGPGTRLTVT.

The CDR3 region is CASSLPPSVDTQYF. Written as DNA, the CDR3 is TGCGCCAGCAGCTTACCCCCTAGCGTAGATACGCAGTATTTT. V is TRBV5-1 and J is TRBJ2-3; a possible D gene is TRBD2 (6 bases). In germline, CDR1 is SGHRS, CDR2 YFSETQ. V was shortened by 2 bases and J by 5 bases, with 12 bases between the two germline ends. This CDR3 is 14 amino acids long. The entire variable domain, with the rest obtained from reference TRBV5-1 and TRBJ2-3, is as follows: KAGVTQTPRYLIKTRGQQVTLSCSPISGHRSVSWYQQTPGQGLQFLFEYFSETQRNKGNFPGRFSGRQFSNSRSEMNVSTLELGDSALYLCASSLPPSVDTQYFGPGTRLTVL.

The V and J genes are TRBV5-4 and TRBJ2-1; a possible D gene is TRBD2 (6 bases). The CDR3 has 15 residues. The V gene lost 0 bases and the J gene lost 7 bases, with 14 bases spanning the gap. The germline V gene encodes CDR1 SGHNT and CDR2 YYREEE (reference sequence). In nucleotides, the CDR3 is TGTGCCAGCAGCTTGGAGCAGGGAGGATTGAATGAGCAGTTCTTC. Translating it yields CASSLEQGGLNEQFF.

This clone was seen a single time. For the CDR3, the DNA is TGCGCCAGCAGCCGGGGACAGGGGGAGTCCCTACGAGAGACCCAGTACTTC. Its protein is CASSRGQGESLRETQYF. The rearrangement links TRBV4-3 to TRBJ2-5; 11 bases line up with TRBD1. Germline trimming cut 4 bases from V and 4 bases from J; bases unmatched to any gene: 11. The CDR3 covers 17 residues. CDR1 and CDR2 from the germline V gene are LGHNA and YSLEER.

The chain uses TRBV5-6 and TRBJ1-1; maybe TRBD1 (6 bases). V dropped 4 bases and J dropped 5 bases, with 15 bases sitting between them. Looked up from germline, CDR1 is SGHDT and CDR2 is YYEEEE. The CDR3 has 14 residues. CDR3 sequence (DNA): TGTGCCAGCAGCGAACGGGGGGCGGGAACTGAAGCTTTCTTT. This gives the protein CASSERGAGTEAFF.

This chain connects TRBV5-1 to TRBJ2-5; 12 bases match TRBD2. This CDR3 is 18 amino acids long. CDR1 is SGHRS, CDR2 YFSETQ, per germline. J lost 4 bases, V lost 1 base, and 11 bases had no gene match. CDR3 sequence: CASSLSPSGGGVRETQYF. CDR3 in DNA: TGCGCCAGCAGCTTGTCTCCTAGCGGGGGGGGCGTTCGAGAGACCCAGTACTTC.

This rearrangement joins TRBV29-1 to TRBJ2-5, with 8 bases lining up with TRBD1. The J call is in doubt because the DNA end fits TRBJ2-7 better. Germline V lookup: CDR1 SQVTM, CDR2 ANQGSEA. The CDR3 has 14 amino acids. Here the CDR3 DNA reads TGCAGCGTTGAATTCGCAGGGGGCTTCTACGAGCAGTACTTC. Protein: CSVEFAGGFYEQYF.

This rearrangement joins TRBV7-3 to TRBJ2-2, with D perhaps matching TRBD1 (6 bases). V was cut by 7 bases and J by 4 bases, with 19 bases left in between. Germline CDR1 and CDR2: SGHTA and FQGTGA. The CDR3 has 16 residues. The CDR3 DNA follows: TGTGCCAGCACCAACCAACAGGGATCGGCCACCGGGGAGCTGTTTTTT. This sequence encodes CASTNQQGSATGELFF.

V and J are TRBV6-5 and TRBJ2-5, with D possibly TRBD2 on 5 matching bases. CDR3 length: 16 amino acids. Germline V gene data show CDR1 as MNHEY and CDR2 as SVGAGI. Trimming cost V 6 bases and J 5 bases, with 22 bases left between them. CDR3: CASSYTGPRGGETQYF. The CDR3 nucleotides read TGTGCCAGCAGCTACACGGGCCCACGGGGTGGGGAGACCCAGTACTTC.